Sequencing of this TCR beta chain was carried out in a study of early T cells in non-severe SARS-CoV-2 infection. This clonotype appeared a few times. The germline gives CDR1 SNHLY, CDR2 FYNNEI. This CDR3 contains 15 residues. The ends were cut back, 4 bases at V and 9 bases at J, with 22 bases in the middle. In TCRdb, the 5' RACE reads were re-called with MiXCR into one record per CDR3 protein. The data hold some 57,000 distinct CDR3 sequences, with over 5% observed a single time. This sequence originates from an adult who was a healthcare worker with PCR-confirmed SARS-CoV-2 infection or an uninfected control (not recorded which). This sequence joins TRBV2 and TRBJ2-7; D gene uncertain. Specimen: whole blood. The CDR3 sequence is CASSVPLASPVGQYF. The DNA for the CDR3 is TGTGCCAGCAGTGTTCCACTTGCGTCTCCCGTCGGGCAGTACTTC. Looking up the rest from reference TRBV2 and TRBJ2-7 gives the full variable domain: EPEVTQTPSHQVTQMGQEVILRCVPISNHLYFYWYRQILGQKVEFLVSFYNNEISEKSEIFDDQFSVERPDGSNFTLKIRSTKLEDSAMYFCASSVPLASPVGQYFGPGTRLTVT.